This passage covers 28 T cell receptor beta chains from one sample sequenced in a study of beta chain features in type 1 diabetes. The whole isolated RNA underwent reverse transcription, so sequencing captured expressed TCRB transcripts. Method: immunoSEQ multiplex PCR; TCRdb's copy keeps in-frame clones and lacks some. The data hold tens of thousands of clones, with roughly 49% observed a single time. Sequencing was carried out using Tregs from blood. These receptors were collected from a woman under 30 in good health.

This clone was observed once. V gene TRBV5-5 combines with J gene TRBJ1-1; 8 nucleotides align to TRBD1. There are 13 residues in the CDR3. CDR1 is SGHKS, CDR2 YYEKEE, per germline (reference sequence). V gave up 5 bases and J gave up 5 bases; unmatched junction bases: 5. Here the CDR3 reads CASRVQGDTEAFF. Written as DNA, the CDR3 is TGTGCCAGCAGAGTACAGGGGGATACTGAAGCTTTCTTT.

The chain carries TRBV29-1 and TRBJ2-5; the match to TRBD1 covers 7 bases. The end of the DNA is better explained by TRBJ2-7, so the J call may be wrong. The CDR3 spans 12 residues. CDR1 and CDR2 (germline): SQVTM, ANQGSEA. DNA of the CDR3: TGCAGCGTTGAAACAGGGGCCTACGAGCAGTACTTC. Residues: CSVETGAYEQYF.

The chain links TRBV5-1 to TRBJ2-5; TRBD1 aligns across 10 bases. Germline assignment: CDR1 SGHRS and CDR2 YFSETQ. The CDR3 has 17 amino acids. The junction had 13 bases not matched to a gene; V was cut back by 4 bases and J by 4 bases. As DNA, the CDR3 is TGCGCCAGCAGCAAAACCGGGACAGGGGTTTCGGGAGAGACCCAGTACTTC. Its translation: CASSKTGTGVSGETQYF.

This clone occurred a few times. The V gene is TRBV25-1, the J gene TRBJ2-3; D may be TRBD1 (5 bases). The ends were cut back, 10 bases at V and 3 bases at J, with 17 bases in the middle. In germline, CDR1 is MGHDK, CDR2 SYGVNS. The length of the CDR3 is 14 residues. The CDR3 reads CATSTSAGTDTQYF. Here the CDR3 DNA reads TGTGCCACCTCGACCTCCGCAGGGACAGATACGCAGTATTTT.

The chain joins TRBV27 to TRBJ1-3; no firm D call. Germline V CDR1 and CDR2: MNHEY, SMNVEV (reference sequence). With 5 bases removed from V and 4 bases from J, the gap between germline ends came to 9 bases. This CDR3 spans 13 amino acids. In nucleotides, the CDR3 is TGTGCCAGCAGTCCCCGGTTGGGAAACACCATATATTTT. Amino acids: CASSPRLGNTIYF.

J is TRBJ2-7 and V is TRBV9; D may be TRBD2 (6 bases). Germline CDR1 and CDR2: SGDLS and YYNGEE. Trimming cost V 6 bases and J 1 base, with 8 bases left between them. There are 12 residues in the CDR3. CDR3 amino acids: CASIGSSYEQYF. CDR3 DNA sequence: TGTGCCAGCATCGGGAGTTCCTACGAGCAGTACTTC.

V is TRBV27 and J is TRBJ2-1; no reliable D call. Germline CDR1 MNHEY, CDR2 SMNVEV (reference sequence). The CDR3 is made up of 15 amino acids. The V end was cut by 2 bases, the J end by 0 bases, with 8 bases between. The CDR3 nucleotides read TGTGCCAGCAGTTTAGGGCCCAGCTCCTACAATGAGCAGTTCTTC. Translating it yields CASSLGPSSYNEQFF.

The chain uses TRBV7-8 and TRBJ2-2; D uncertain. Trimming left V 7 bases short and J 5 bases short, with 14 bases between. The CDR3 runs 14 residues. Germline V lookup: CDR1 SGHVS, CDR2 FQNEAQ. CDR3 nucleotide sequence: TGTGCCAGCACCGAATCAGAACAGACCGGGGAGCTGTTTTTT. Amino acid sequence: CASTESEQTGELFF.

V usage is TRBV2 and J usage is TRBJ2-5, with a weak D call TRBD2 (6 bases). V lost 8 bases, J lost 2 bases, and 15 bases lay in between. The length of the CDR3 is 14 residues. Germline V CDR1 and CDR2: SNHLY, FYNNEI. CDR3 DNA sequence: TGTGCCAGCCGCGACGGACTAATTCAAGAGACCCAGTACTTC. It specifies CASRDGLIQETQYF.

The DNA for the CDR3 is TGTGCCTGGACCGGGAATAACCCTTCGGGCTACACCTTC. Amino acids: CAWTGNNPSGYTF. V and J are TRBV30 and TRBJ1-2; unclear D gene. The CDR3 consists of 13 residues. CDR1 GTSNPN and CDR2 SVGIG come from the germline V gene (reference sequence). V lost 4 bases, J lost 8 bases, and 17 bases lay in between.

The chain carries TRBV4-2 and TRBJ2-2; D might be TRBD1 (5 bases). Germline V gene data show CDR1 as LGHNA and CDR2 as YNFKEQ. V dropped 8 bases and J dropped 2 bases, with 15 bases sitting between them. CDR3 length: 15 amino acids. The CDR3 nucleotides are TGTGCCAGCTGCTGTGGGGCATCAAACACCGGGGAGCTGTTTTTT. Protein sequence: CASCCGASNTGELFF.

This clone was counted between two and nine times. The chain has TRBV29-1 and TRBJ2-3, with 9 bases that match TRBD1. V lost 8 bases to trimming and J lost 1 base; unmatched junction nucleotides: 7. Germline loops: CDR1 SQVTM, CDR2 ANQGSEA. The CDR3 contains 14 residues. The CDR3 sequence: CSINRDRGTDTQYF. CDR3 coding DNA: TGCAGCATTAACCGGGACAGGGGCACAGATACGCAGTATTTT.

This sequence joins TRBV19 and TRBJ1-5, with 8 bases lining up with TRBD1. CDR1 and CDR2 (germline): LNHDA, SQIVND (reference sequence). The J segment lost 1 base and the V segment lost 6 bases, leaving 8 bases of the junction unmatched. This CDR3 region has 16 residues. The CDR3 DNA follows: TGTGCCAGTAGGACAGGGGTTGCTGCGAGCAATCAGCCCCAGCATTTT. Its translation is CASRTGVAASNQPQHF.

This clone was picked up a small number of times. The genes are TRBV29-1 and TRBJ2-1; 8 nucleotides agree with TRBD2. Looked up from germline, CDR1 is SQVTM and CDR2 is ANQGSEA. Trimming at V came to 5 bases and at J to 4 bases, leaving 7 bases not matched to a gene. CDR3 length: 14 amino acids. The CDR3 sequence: CSVLGLVPYNEQFF. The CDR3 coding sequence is TGCAGCGTTCTGGGACTAGTCCCTTACAATGAGCAGTTCTTC.

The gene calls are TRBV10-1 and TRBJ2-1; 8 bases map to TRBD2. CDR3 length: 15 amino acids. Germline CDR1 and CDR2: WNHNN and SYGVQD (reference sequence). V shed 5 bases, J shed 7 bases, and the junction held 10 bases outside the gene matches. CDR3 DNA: TGCGCCAGCAGTATTCTACGGGAGCGGGGGAATGAGCAGTTCTTC. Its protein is CASSILRERGNEQFF.

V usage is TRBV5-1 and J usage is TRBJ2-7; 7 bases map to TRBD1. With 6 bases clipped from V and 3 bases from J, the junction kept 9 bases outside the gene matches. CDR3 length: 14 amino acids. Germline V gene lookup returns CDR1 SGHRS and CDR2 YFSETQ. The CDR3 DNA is TGCGCCAGCAACCAAGCCACAGGGGTCTACGAGCAGTACTTC. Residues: CASNQATGVYEQYF. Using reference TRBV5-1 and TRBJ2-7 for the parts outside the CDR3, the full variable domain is KAGVTQTPRYLIKTRGQQVTLSCSPISGHRSVSWYQQTPGQGLQFLFEYFSETQRNKGNFPGRFSGRQFSNSRSEMNVSTLELGDSALYLCASNQATGVYEQYFGPGTRLTVT.

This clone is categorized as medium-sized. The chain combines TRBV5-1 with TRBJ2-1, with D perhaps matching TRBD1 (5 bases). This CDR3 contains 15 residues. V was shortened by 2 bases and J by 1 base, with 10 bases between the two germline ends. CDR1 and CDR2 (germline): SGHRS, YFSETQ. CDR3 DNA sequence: TGCGCCAGCAGCTTCAGGGTTCAGTCCTACAATGAGCAGTTCTTC. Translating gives CASSFRVQSYNEQFF.

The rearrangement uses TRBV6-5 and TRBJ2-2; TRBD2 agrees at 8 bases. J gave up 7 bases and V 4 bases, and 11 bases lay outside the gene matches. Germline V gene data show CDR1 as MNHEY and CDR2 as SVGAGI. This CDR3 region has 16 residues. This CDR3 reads CASSSWTSRAGGELFF. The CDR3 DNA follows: TGTGCCAGCAGTTCTTGGACTAGCCGGGCGGGCGGGGAGCTGTTTTTT.

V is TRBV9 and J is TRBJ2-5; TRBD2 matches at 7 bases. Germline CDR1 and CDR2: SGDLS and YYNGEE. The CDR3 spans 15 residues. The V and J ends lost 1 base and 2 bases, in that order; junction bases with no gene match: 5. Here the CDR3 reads CASSVSPAGQETQYF. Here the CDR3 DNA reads TGTGCCAGCAGCGTATCCCCAGCGGGACAAGAGACCCAGTACTTC.

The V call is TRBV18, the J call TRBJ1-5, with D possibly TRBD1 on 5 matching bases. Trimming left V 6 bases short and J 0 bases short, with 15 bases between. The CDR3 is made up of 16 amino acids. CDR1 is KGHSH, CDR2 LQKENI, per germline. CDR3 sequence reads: CASSLAGLYSNQPQHF. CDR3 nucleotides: TGTGCCAGCTCCCTTGCAGGGCTTTATAGCAATCAGCCCCAGCATTTT.

CDR3 region: CASHRTSGTYEQYF. The CDR3, as DNA: TGTGCCAGCCATCGGACTAGCGGAACCTACGAGCAGTACTTC. This chain connects TRBV18 to TRBJ2-7; 10 nucleotides line up with TRBD2. This CDR3 contains 14 residues. After removal of 8 bases from V and 2 bases from J, the junction contained 6 bases not matched to a gene. Germline-derived CDR1 and CDR2 are KGHSH and LQKENI.

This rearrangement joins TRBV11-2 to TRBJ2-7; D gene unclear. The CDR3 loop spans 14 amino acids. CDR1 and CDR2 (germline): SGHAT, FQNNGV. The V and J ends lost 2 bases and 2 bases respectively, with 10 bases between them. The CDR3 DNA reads TGTGCCAGCAGCTTATCCAGGCCCGCCTACGAGCAGTACTTC. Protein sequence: CASSLSRPAYEQYF.

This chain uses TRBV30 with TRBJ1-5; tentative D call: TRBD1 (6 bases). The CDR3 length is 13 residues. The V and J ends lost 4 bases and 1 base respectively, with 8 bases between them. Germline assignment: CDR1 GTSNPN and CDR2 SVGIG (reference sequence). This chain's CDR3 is CAWTGDSNQPQHF. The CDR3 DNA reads TGTGCCTGGACAGGGGACAGCAATCAGCCCCAGCATTTT.

CDR3 DNA: TGTGCCAGCAAACGAGCGGCGACGGCAAATCAGCCCCAGCATTTT. Translation gives CASKRAATANQPQHF. V gene TRBV6-5 combines with J gene TRBJ1-5; D gene ambiguous. Per germline, CDR1 MNHEY and CDR2 SVGAGI. V was trimmed by 7 bases and J by 4 bases, leaving 17 bases between them. The CDR3 has 15 amino acids.

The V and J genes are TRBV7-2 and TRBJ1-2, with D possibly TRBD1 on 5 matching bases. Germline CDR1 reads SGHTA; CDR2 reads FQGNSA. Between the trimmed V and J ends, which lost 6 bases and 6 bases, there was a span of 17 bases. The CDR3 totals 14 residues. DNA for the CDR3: TGTGCCAGCAGACAAGCGGGGCAGTTTAATGGCTACACCTTC. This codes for CASRQAGQFNGYTF.

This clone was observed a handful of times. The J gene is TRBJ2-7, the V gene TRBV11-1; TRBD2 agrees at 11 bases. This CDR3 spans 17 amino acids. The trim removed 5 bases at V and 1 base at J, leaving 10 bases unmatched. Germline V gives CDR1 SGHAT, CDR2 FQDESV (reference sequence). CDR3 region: CASSRSSGLAASYEQYF. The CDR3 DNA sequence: TGTGCCAGCAGCCGGAGTTCGGGACTAGCGGCGTCCTACGAGCAGTACTTC.

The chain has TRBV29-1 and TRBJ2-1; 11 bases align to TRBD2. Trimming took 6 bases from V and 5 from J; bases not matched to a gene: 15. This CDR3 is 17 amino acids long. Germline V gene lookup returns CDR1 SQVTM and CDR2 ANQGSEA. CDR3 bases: TGCAGCGTCATGGGGACTAGCGGCAGATTACTTAACAATGAGCAGTTCTTC. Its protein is CSVMGTSGRLLNNEQFF.

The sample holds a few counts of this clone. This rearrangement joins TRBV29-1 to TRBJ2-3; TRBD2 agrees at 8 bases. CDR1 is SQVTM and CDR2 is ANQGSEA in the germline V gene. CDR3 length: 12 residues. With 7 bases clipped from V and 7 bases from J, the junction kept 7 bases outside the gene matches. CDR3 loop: CSAGGDGYTQYF. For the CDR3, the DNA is TGCAGCGCCGGGGGGGACGGTTATACGCAGTATTTT.